The source of this TCR beta chain is a study of OX40 agonist ivuxolimab in advanced cancers. Germline V gene lookup returns CDR1 MDHEN and CDR2 SYDVKM. V lost 6 bases to trimming and J lost 12 bases, with 18 bases between them. CDR3 length equals 13 residues. The data were produced by immunoSEQ multiplex PCR, yet TCRdb's version contains in-frame clones alone and is incomplete. The table records about 69,000 clones, about three quarters of them present only once. The sequencing here drew on CD4+ or CD8+ T cells sorted from blood, taken in a trial of the OX40 agonist ivuxolimab. The origin of this receptor is an adult with an advanced solid tumor such as melanoma, head and neck, liver or kidney cancer. V usage is TRBV28 and J usage is TRBJ2-1; TRBD2 is a possible D gene (6 bases). The CDR3 bases are TGTGCCAGCAGCTCTCCGGAGACGGGAGTGCAGTTCTTC. Its protein is CASSSPETGVQFF.